This is a list of T cell receptor beta chains from one sample in a study of control samples from healthy donors and cancer patients. Here immunoSEQ multiplex PCR was the method, and the copy in TCRdb shows in-frame clones only, minus some. The profile shows around 70,000 clones, 94% of them singletons. The specimen sequenced was blood. The source is a woman in her 30s in good health. CDR3s include the opening cysteine and the closing phenylalanine or tryptophan. The D gene is left open where the match is weak. The listing skips clone size in some rows; elsewhere it reads once, few, many or a size class.

.	.	TRBJ1-1	TRBV14	TGTGCCAGCAGCCAAGGTCTCGGTACTGAAGCTTTCTTT	CASSQGLGTEAFF
.	TRBD1	TRBJ1-4	TRBV30	TGTGCCTGGAGGGAGGGGGCCAGGGCGAGAAACGAAAAACTGTTTTTT	CAWREGARARNEKLFF
few	.	TRBJ2-5	TRBV4-1	TGCGCCAGCAGCCGCAGAGAGGGACTGAGAAAAGAGACCCAGTACTTC	CASSRREGLRKETQYF
.	TRBD1	TRBJ1-6	TRBV3-1/TRBV3-2	TGTGCCAGCAGCCTGGGACAGGCAGTCTCACCCCTCCACTTT	CASSLGQAVSPLHF
.	.	TRBJ1-1	TRBV3-1/TRBV3-2	TGTGCCAGCAGCCGCTTACAGGGGAACACTGAAGCTTTCTTT	CASSRLQGNTEAFF
.	TRBD2	TRBJ2-3	TRBV11-3	TGTGCCAGCAGGTCCAACGGGGGGGTTAGCACAGATACGCAGTATTTT	CASRSNGGVSTDTQYF
once	.	TRBJ1-2	TRBV6-5	TGTGCCAGCGCATTTGACAGTTCAGAAAACTATGGCTACACCTTC	CASAFDSSENYGYTF
.	.	TRBJ1-2	TRBV5-1	TGCGCCAGCAGCTTGGCCGGCAGGGACTATGGCTACACCTTC	CASSLAGRDYGYTF
.	.	TRBJ1-3	TRBV30	TGTGCCTGTGATCATGGCGGGTCTGGAAACACCATATATTTT	CACDHGGSGNTIYF
.	.	TRBJ1-2	TRBV27	TGTGCCAGCAGTTTTAACGATGCCAACTATGGCTACACCTTC	CASSFNDANYGYTF